This T cell receptor (beta chain) was recovered during a study of blood T cell repertoires in COVID-19. Data came from immunoSEQ multiplex PCR; TCRdb stores just in-frame clones and leaves some out. Among 250,000 to 300,000 clones listed, just over 85% were seen once. Everyone who took part was about 18 to 90 years old, and they came from roughly 25 US areas. Germline CDR1 and CDR2: MNHEY and SMNVEV (reference sequence). The CDR3 contains 16 residues. J was trimmed by 4 bases and V by 0 bases; bases with no gene match: 8. Input material: PBMCs or T cells enriched from blood (not recorded which). The TCR originated in a man aged 18 to 30 who had recovered from COVID-19. The chain combines TRBV27 with TRBJ1-2, with 7 bases identical to TRBD1. CDR3 in DNA: TGTGCCAGCAGTTTATCGGAGCAGGGGGGCCTCTATGGCTACACCTTC. Protein sequence: CASSLSEQGGLYGYTF.